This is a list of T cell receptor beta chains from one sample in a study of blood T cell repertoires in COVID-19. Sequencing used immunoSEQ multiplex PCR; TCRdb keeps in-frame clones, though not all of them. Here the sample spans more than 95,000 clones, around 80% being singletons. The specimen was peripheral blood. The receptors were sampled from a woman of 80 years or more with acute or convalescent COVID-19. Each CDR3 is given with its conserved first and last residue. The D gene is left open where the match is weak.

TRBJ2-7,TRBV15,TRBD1,CATSSGGTGGLREQYF,TGTGCCACCAGCAGCGGGGGGACAGGGGGGCTGAGAGAGCAGTACTTC
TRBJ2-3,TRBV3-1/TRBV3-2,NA,CASSQGPNGGDTQYF,TGTGCCAGCAGCCAAGGACCCAACGGGGGAGATACGCAGTATTTT
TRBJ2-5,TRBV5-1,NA,CASSLATGGDETQYF,TGCGCCAGCAGCTTGGCTACAGGGGGGGATGAGACCCAGTACTTC
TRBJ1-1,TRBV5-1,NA,CASSSSGERTTEAFF,TGCGCCAGCAGCTCCTCGGGGGAAAGAACCACTGAAGCTTTCTTT
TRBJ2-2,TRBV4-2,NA,CASSPHLNTGELFF,TGTGCCAGCAGCCCCCATTTGAACACCGGGGAGCTGTTTTTT
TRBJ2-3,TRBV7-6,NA,CASSPPSTTSTDTQYF,TGTGCCAGCAGCCCTCCTAGCACGACTAGCACAGATACGCAGTATTTT
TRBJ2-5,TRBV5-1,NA,CASGTSGSKETQYF,TGCGCCAGCGGGACTTCCGGGTCCAAAGAGACCCAGTACTTC
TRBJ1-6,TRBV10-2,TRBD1,CASSGTGGSSPLHF,TGCGCCAGCAGCGGGACAGGGGGAAGTTCACCCCTCCACTTT
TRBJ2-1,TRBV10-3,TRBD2,CAISAGTSGRGDEQFF,TGTGCCATCAGTGCAGGGACTAGCGGGAGGGGGGATGAGCAGTTCTTC
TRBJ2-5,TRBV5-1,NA,CASSLFPGQETQYF,TGCGCCAGCAGCTTGTTTCCAGGGCAAGAGACCCAGTACTTC
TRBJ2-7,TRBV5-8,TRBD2,CASSYGLAAKYEQYF,TGTGCCAGCAGCTACGGACTAGCGGCGAAATACGAGCAGTACTTC
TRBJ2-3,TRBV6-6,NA,CASSQRFEDTQYF,TGTGCCAGCAGCCAGAGGTTTGAGGATACGCAGTATTTT
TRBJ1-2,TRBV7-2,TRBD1,CASSLATGSDGYTF,TGTGCCAGCAGCTTGGCGACAGGGTCGGATGGCTACACCTTC
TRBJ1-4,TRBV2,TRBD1,CASRTDRGVEKLFF,TGTGCCAGCAGGACCGACAGGGGTGTCGAAAAACTGTTTTTT
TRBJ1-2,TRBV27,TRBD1,CASSWTGGYGYTF,TGTGCCAGCAGTTGGACAGGGGGCTATGGCTACACCTTC